These T cell receptor beta chains were read from a single sample in a study of memory CD8 T cells in hepatitis C reinfection. Clones were sequenced by immunoSEQ multiplex PCR, and TCRdb holds only the in-frame ones, with some missing. The sample records tens of thousands of clones, roughly 91% being singletons. What was sequenced was naive CD8+ T cells sorted from blood. Receptor source: a man younger than 35 with hepatitis C virus infection. The conserved cysteine and the conserved F or W are not part of the CDR3 here. Each record gives: V gene, J gene, CDR3 protein.

v_gene: TRBV7-9
j_gene: TRBJ2-1
CDR3aa: ASSLVGEGYNEQF

v_gene: TRBV6-5
j_gene: TRBJ2-7
CDR3aa: ASSYSTGYEQY

v_gene: TRBV19
j_gene: TRBJ1-1
CDR3aa: ASRPFGGNTEAF

v_gene: TRBV19
j_gene: TRBJ1-4
CDR3aa: ASSIPDSGSEKLF

v_gene: TRBV4-3
j_gene: TRBJ2-3
CDR3aa: ASSQELAGGTDTQY

v_gene: TRBV28
j_gene: TRBJ2-7
CDR3aa: ASSFTGTYEQY

v_gene: TRBV7-6
j_gene: TRBJ2-7
CDR3aa: ASSLEAGLGGEQY

v_gene: TRBV6-6
j_gene: TRBJ2-7
CDR3aa: ASSYGTGEFYEQY

v_gene: TRBV28
j_gene: TRBJ1-1
CDR3aa: ASSFRGGNTEAF

v_gene: TRBV27
j_gene: TRBJ2-7
CDR3aa: ASSPGLAGMTYEQY

v_gene: TRBV7-2
j_gene: TRBJ1-5
CDR3aa: ASSQEARNQPQH

v_gene: TRBV19
j_gene: TRBJ2-3
CDR3aa: ASSIAGVVTDTQY

v_gene: TRBV10-1
j_gene: TRBJ1-1
CDR3aa: ASSEFLSGEAF

v_gene: TRBV5-1
j_gene: TRBJ2-3
CDR3aa: ASSRRESLDTQY

v_gene: TRBV9
j_gene: TRBJ2-1
CDR3aa: ASSQRWGQGVDEQF

v_gene: TRBV19
j_gene: TRBJ2-7
CDR3aa: ASSKGQGMDYEQY

v_gene: TRBV6-1
j_gene: TRBJ1-2
CDR3aa: ASSGTDIYGYT

v_gene: TRBV28
j_gene: TRBJ1-3
CDR3aa: ASRSSRGFDGNTIY

v_gene: TRBV28
j_gene: TRBJ2-2
CDR3aa: ASMGGRYPNTGELF

v_gene: TRBV28
j_gene: NA
CDR3aa: ASSLLAGSSEQY

v_gene: TRBV10-1
j_gene: TRBJ1-2
CDR3aa: ASSGQGSDGYT

v_gene: TRBV14
j_gene: NA
CDR3aa: ASSPGLAGDEQY

v_gene: TRBV29-1
j_gene: TRBJ2-1
CDR3aa: SGRDRGSPGF

v_gene: TRBV2
j_gene: TRBJ2-1
CDR3aa: ASSEHLAGAFGEQF

v_gene: TRBV5-4
j_gene: TRBJ2-2
CDR3aa: ASSRSYSGSGANTGELF

v_gene: TRBV27
j_gene: TRBJ2-1
CDR3aa: ASSLWAAQNEQF

v_gene: TRBV7-3
j_gene: TRBJ1-6
CDR3aa: ASSSSRRLSSYNSPLH

v_gene: TRBV9
j_gene: TRBJ2-2
CDR3aa: ASSVDAVGAGELF

v_gene: TRBV28
j_gene: TRBJ2-2
CDR3aa: ASTYRDYSTGELF

v_gene: TRBV7-2
j_gene: TRBJ1-3
CDR3aa: ASSFTGGPNSGNTIY